This T cell receptor beta chain came from a study of blood T cell repertoires in COVID-19. Looking at the study overall: PBMCs, B-cell-depleted T cells, or T cells were the source of the cDNA or gDNA that made up the material.

Trimming shortened V by 1 base and J by 10 bases, and 10 bases separated the two germline ends. The CDR3 has 12 residues. This clone has just one count. Method: immunoSEQ multiplex PCR; TCRdb's copy keeps in-frame clones and lacks some. The table has 140,000 to 150,000 clones, roughly 82% seen once. This TCR was recovered from a human donor in a cohort sampled during active COVID-19. The chain employs TRBV12-3 or TRBV12-4 and TRBJ1-2; D gene unclear. The sample taken for sequencing was peripheral blood. CDR3 DNA sequence: TGTGCCAGCAGTTTAGGGCAGTCTGACTACACCTTC. Its protein product is CASSLGQSDYTF.